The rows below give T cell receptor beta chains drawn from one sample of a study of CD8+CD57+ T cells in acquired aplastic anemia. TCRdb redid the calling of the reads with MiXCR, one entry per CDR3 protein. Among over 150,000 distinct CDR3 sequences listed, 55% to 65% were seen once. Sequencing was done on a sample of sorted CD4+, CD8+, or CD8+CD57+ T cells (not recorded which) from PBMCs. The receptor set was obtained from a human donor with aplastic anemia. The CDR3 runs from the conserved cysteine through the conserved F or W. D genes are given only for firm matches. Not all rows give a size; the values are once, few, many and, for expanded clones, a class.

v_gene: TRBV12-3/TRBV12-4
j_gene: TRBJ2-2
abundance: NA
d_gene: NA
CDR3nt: TGTGCCAGCAGTTTATGGGGGGCGAACACCGGGGAGCTGTTTTTT
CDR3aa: CASSLWGANTGELFF

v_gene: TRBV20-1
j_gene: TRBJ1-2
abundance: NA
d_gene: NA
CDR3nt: TGCAGTGCTAGAGATGAACAGTCCTCTATCGGCTACACCTTC
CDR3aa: CSARDEQSSIGYTF

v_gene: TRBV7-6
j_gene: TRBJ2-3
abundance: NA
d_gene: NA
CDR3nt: TGTGCCAGCAGACCTCCGCTGGCCGGAGATACGCAGTATTTT
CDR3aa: CASRPPLAGDTQYF

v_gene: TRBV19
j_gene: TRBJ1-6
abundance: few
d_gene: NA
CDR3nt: TGTGCCAGTAGTCGGGCAGACAATTCACCCCTCCACTTT
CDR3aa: CASSRADNSPLHF

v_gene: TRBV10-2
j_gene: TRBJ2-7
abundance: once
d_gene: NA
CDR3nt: TGCGCCAGCACAACAGGGGGGGAGTTTTACGAGCAGTACTTC
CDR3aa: CASTTGGEFYEQYF

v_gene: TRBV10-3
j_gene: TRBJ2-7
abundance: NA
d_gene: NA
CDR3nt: TGTGCCATCAGTGAGTCGAACACGGCCTACGAGCAGTACTTC
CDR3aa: CAISESNTAYEQYF

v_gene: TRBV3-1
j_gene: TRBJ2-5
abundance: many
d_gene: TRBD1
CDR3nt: TGTGCCAGCAGCCCCCCAGACAGGGGGCAAGAGACCCAGTACTTC
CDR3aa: CASSPPDRGQETQYF

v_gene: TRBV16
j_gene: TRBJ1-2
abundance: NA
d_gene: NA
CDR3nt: TGTGCCAGCAGCCAATGGACAGAGGTCTATGTCTACACCTTC
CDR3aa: CASSQWTEVYVYTF

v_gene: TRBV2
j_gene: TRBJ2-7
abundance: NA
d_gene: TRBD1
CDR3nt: TGTGCCAGCAGTCAACAGGGGAGCGAGCAGTACTTC
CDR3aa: CASSQQGSEQYF

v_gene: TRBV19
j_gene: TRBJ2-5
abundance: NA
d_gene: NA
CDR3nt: TGTGCCAGTAGTAGGGGCCGGACCCAGGAGACCCAGTACTTC
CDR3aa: CASSRGRTQETQYF

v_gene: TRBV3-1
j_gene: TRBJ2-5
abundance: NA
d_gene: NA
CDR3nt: TGTGCCAGCAGCCAAGAGTTAGAGACCCAGTACTTC
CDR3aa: CASSQELETQYF

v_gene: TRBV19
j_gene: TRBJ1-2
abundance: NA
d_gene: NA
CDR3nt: TGTGCCAGTAGTATGGGGACGGTAAACTATGGCTACACCTTC
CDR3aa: CASSMGTVNYGYTF

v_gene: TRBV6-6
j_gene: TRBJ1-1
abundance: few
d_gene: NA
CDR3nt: TGTGCCAGCAGTACCCGAGGGACTGAAGCTTTCTTT
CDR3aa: CASSTRGTEAFF

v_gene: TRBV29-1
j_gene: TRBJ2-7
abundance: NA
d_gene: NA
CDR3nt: TGCAGCGTTGGGGGCGGTGGGATGAATTACGAGCAGTACTTC
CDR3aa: CSVGGGGMNYEQYF

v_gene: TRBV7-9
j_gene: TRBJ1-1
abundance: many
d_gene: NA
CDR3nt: TGTGCCAGCAGCCCCCCGGTGGGAAATGAAGCTTTCTTT
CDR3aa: CASSPPVGNEAFF

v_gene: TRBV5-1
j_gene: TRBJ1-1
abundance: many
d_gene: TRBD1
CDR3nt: TGCGCCAGCAGCTTCGACAGGGAGAACACTGAAGCTTTCTTT
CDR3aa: CASSFDRENTEAFF

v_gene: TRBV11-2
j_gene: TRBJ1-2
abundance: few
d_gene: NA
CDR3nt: TGTGCCAGCAGCGTCCGTCCGAATGCCCTAGGGTATGGCTACACCTTC
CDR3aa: CASSVRPNALGYGYTF

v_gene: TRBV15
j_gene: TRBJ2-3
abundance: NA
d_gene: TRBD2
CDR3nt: TGTGCCACCAGCACCCGACTAGCGGGGGGGGCAGATACGCAGTATTTT
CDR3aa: CATSTRLAGGADTQYF

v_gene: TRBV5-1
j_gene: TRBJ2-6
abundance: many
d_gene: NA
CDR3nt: TGCGCCACCCAGCGAGCCCCTTCGGGACGAATTAGCTCTGGGGCCAACGTCCTGACTTTC
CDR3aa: CATQRAPSGRISSGANVLTF

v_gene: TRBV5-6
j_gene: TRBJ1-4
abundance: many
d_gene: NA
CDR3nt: TGTGCCAGCAGCGTGGGGACGGAGAAACTGTTTTTT
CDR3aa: CASSVGTEKLFF

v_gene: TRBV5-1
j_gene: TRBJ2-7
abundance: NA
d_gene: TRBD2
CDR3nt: TGCGCCAGCAGCTTGGGCCTAGCGGGTTTCTACGAGCAGTACTTC
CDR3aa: CASSLGLAGFYEQYF

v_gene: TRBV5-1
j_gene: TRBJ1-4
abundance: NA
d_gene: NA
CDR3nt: TGCGCCAGCCGTTCGTCGGGGAATGAAAAACTGTTTTTT
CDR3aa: CASRSSGNEKLFF

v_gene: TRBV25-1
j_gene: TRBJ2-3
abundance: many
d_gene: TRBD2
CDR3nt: TGTGCCACCTCGGGACTAGCTTCCCACACAGATACGCAGTATTTT
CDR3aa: CATSGLASHTDTQYF

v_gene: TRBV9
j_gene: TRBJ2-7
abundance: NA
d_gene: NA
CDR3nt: TGTGCCAGCAGCGGGACAGCGGGGAACGCCTACGAGCAGTACTTC
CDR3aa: CASSGTAGNAYEQYF

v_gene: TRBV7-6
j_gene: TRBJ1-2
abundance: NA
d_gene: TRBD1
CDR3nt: TGTGCCAGCAGCTCGGACAGGGACTATGGCTACACCTTC
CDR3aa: CASSSDRDYGYTF

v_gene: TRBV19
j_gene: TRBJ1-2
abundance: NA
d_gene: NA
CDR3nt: TGTGCCAGTACTGCCCCAGCCTATGGCTACACCTTC
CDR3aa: CASTAPAYGYTF

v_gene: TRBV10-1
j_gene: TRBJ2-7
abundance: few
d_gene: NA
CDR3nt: TGCGCCAGCGGACGCAATACCTACGAGCAGTACTTC
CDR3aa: CASGRNTYEQYF

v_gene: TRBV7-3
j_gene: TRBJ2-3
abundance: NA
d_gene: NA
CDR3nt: TGTGCCAGCAGCGTCAGGGGAGATACGCAGTATTTT
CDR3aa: CASSVRGDTQYF

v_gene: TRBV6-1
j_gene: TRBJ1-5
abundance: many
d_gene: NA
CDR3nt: TGTGCCAGCAGTGACTGGGGGAATCAGCCCCAGCATTTT
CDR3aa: CASSDWGNQPQHF

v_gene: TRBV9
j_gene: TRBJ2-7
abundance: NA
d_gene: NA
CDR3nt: TGTGCCAGCAGCGTAGGCAGGGACTACGAGCAGTACTTC
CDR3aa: CASSVGRDYEQYF

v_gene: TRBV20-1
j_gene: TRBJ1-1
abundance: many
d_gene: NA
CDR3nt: TGCAGTGCTAGAGATGGGGCGGTGGACACTGAAGCTTTCTTT
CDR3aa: CSARDGAVDTEAFF

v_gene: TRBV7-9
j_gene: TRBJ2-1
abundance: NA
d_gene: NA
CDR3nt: TGTGCCAGCAATAACAATGAGCAGTTCTTC
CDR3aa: CASNNNEQFF

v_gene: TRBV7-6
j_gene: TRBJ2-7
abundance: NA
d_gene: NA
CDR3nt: TGTGCTAGCAGCCTCAAAGGGGGAGGAGGATACGAGCAGTACTTC
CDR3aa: CASSLKGGGGYEQYF

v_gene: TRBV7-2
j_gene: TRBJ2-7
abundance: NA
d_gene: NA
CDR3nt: TGTGCCAGCAGCTTAGGAAGGGTTGTTGCCTACGAGCAGTACTTC
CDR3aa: CASSLGRVVAYEQYF

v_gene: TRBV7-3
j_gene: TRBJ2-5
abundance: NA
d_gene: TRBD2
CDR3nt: TGTGCCAGCAGCTTATACGCGGGAGGAGAGACCCAGTACTTC
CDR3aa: CASSLYAGGETQYF

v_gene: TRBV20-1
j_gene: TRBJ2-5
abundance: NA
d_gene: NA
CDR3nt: TGCAGTTCGTGGGACCGGGGGGAGACCCAGTACTTC
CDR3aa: CSSWDRGETQYF

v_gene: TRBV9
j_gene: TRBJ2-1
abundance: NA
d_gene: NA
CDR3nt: TGTGCCAGCAGCGTAGGAGGCAGTGACAATGAGCAGTTCTTC
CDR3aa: CASSVGGSDNEQFF

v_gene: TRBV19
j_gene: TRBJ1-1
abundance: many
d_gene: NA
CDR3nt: TGTGCCAGTAGAACGGGGGTATTGCAAGCTTTCTTT
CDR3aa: CASRTGVLQAFF

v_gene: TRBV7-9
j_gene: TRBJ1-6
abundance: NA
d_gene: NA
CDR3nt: TGTGCCAGCAGCTTAGTGTGGGGCGCCGGGATTTCACCCCTCCACTTT
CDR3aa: CASSLVWGAGISPLHF

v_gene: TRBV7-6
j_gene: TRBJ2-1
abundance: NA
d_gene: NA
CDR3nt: TGTGCCAGCAGCCCCGAGGGGTTGGGCAATGAGCAGTTCTTC
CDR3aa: CASSPEGLGNEQFF

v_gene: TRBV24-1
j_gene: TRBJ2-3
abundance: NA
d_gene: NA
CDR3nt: TGTGCCACCTCCTCGACGGAATCCACGAGAGATACGCAGTATTTT
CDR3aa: CATSSTESTRDTQYF

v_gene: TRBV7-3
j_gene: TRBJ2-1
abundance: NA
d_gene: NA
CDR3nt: TGTGCCAGCAGCCCTCTGAACCCCCCAGACCACGAGCAGTTCTTC
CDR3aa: CASSPLNPPDHEQFF

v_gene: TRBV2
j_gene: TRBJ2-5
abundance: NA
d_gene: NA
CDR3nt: TGTGCCAGCAGTGATAACAGGGAAGAGACCCAGTACTTC
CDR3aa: CASSDNREETQYF

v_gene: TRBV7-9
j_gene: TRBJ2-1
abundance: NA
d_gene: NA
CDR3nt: TGTGCCAGCACTTTGGACAATGAGCAGTTCTTC
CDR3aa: CASTLDNEQFF

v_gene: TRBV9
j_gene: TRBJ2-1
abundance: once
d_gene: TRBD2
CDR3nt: TGTGCCAGCAGCGCGACAGCCGGGACTAGCGGAGCCTACAATGAGCAGTTCTTC
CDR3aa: CASSATAGTSGAYNEQFF

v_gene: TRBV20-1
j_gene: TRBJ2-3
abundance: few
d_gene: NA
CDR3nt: TGCAGTGCTAGAGTCTCACGAGCGGTCCGCACAGATACGCAGTATTTT
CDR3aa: CSARVSRAVRTDTQYF

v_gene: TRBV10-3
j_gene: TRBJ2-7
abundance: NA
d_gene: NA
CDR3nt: TGTGCCATCAGTGCCCCGGACAACTACGAGCAGTACTTC
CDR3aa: CAISAPDNYEQYF

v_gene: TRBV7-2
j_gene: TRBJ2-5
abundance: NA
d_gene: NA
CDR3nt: TGTGCCAGCAGCCCGAGGACCGGATTTGTGGAGACCCAGTACTTC
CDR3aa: CASSPRTGFVETQYF

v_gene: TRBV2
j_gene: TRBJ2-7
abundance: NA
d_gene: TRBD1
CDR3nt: TGTGCCAGCAGTGGTTGGACAGGGGGCGCTTCCTACGAGCAGTACTTC
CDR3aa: CASSGWTGGASYEQYF